Presented here are 19 T cell receptor beta chains from one specimen sequenced in a study of beta chain features in type 1 diabetes. Every isolated RNA sample was fully reverse transcribed, so sequencing captured expressed TCRB transcripts. The method was immunoSEQ multiplex PCR; TCRdb's version includes in-frame clones alone and lacks a portion of them. The table records 250,000 or so clones, around a quarter of them present only once. The material sequenced was central memory CD4+ T cells from blood. The receptors were gathered from a man aged 25-45 years in good health.

This clone was picked up one time. The CDR3 DNA is TGTGCCAGCAGCCCTTTACCGGTCGGCAGGGTACTTCCAGATACGCAGTATTTT. This codes for CASSPLPVGRVLPDTQYF. The V gene is TRBV7-8, the J gene TRBJ2-3; perhaps TRBD1 as D (5 bases). The CDR3 runs 18 residues. Trimming shortened V by 5 bases and J by 4 bases, and 25 bases separated the two germline ends. Germline-derived CDR1 and CDR2 are SGHVS and FQNEAQ. Full variable domain (remainder filled in from reference TRBV7-8 and TRBJ2-3): GAGVSQSPRYKVAKRGQDVALRCDPISGHVSLFWYQQALGQGPEFLTYFQNEAQLDKSGLPSDRFFAERPEGSVSTLKIQRTQQEDSAVYLCASSPLPVGRVLPDTQYFGPGTRLTVL.

This clone has a handful of counts. The V gene is TRBV7-6, the J gene TRBJ1-3, with D tentatively TRBD1 (5 bases). The CDR3 runs 15 residues. Trimming removed 1 base from V and 0 bases from J, with 7 bases in between. Per germline, CDR1 SGHVS and CDR2 FNYEAQ. The CDR3 loop is CASSLGQTSGNTIYF. CDR3 DNA: TGTGCCAGCAGCTTAGGACAGACCTCTGGAAACACCATATATTTT.

The rearrangement uses TRBV29-1 and TRBJ2-3; 8 bases fit TRBD1. The CDR3 consists of 14 residues. The J segment lost 3 bases and the V segment lost 7 bases, leaving 9 bases of the junction unmatched. Per germline, CDR1 SQVTM and CDR2 ANQGSEA. The CDR3 reads CSAPAGGGTDTQYF. The CDR3 coding sequence is TGCAGCGCCCCGGCAGGGGGCGGTACAGATACGCAGTATTTT.

The V and J genes are TRBV5-8 and TRBJ2-1, with a tentative D call TRBD2 (6 bases). The CDR3 sequence is 17 residues long. In germline, CDR1 is SGHTS, CDR2 YDEGEE. Trimming pared 4 bases from V and 0 bases from J, leaving 17 bases between. The CDR3 DNA sequence: TGTGCCAGCAGCCCCGGGACTTTCCCTAGCTCCTACAATGAGCAGTTCTTC. Its protein is CASSPGTFPSSYNEQFF.

This clone was seen more than once but under ten times. The chain employs TRBV10-3 and TRBJ2-3, with D perhaps matching TRBD2 (6 bases). Between the trimmed V and J ends, which lost 6 bases and 5 bases, there was a span of 18 bases. Germline V CDR1 and CDR2: ENHRY, SYGVKD. This CDR3 contains 15 residues. The CDR3 DNA is TGTGCCATCAGAGACCTAGCGAGGAAAGGAGATACGCAGTATTTT. The encoded protein is CAIRDLARKGDTQYF.

This sequence joins TRBV10-3 and TRBJ2-1; D call uncertain. The CDR3 totals 14 residues. Germline lookup yields CDR1 ENHRY and CDR2 SYGVKD. With 2 bases removed from V and 0 bases from J, the gap between germline ends came to 5 bases. As DNA, the CDR3 is TGTGCCATCAGTGAGGATCGCTCCTACAATGAGCAGTTCTTC. It specifies CAISEDRSYNEQFF.

This clone was detected a few times. V gene TRBV29-1 combines with J gene TRBJ1-1, with unresolved D. The CDR3 has 14 amino acids. The germline CDR1 and CDR2 sequences are SQVTM and ANQGSEA. Deletions cut 6 bases from V and 3 bases from J, with 17 bases between. The chain's CDR3 is CSVSMTSVDTEAFF. The CDR3 coding sequence is TGCAGCGTCTCAATGACTAGTGTAGACACTGAAGCTTTCTTT.

J is TRBJ2-7 and V is TRBV28; 11 bases are a match to TRBD1. From germline, CDR1 is MDHEN and CDR2 SYDVKM. CDR3 size: 15 residues. Trimming cost V 6 bases and J 4 bases; bases outside gene matches: 8. The chain's CDR3 is CASRGGQGARYEQYF. CDR3 nucleotides: TGTGCCAGCAGAGGCGGACAGGGGGCAAGATACGAGCAGTACTTC.

This clone has just a few counts. The chain uses TRBV7-2 and TRBJ2-3; D is unresolved. The CDR3 length is 14 residues. The ends were cut back, 4 bases at V and 4 bases at J, with 12 bases in the middle. CDR1 is SGHTA, CDR2 FQGNSA, per germline. The CDR3 DNA is TGTGCCAGCAGCTCCCCGCCGTCGGCAGATACGCAGTATTTT. Its protein product is CASSSPPSADTQYF.

The V gene is TRBV5-1, the J gene TRBJ2-5; D is possibly TRBD1 (6 bases). Trimming stripped 3 bases from V and 2 bases from J, with 14 bases between. Germline values: CDR1 SGHRS, CDR2 YFSETQ. This CDR3 has 15 amino acids. The CDR3 DNA reads TGCGCCAGCAGCTCACCCGGGACATTACAAGAGACCCAGTACTTC. Its protein is CASSSPGTLQETQYF.

The chain's CDR3 is CASSQGTATYEQYF. In nucleotides, the CDR3 is TGTGCCAGCAGCCAGGGGACGGCTACCTACGAGCAGTACTTC. The V gene is TRBV7-9, the J gene TRBJ2-7; maybe TRBD1 (6 bases). CDR1 is SEHNR, CDR2 FQNEAQ, per germline (reference sequence). The CDR3 loop spans 14 amino acids. V was cut by 5 bases and J by 2 bases, with 13 bases left in between.

This clone was seen a few times. J is TRBJ1-1 and V is TRBV9, with 7 bases that match TRBD1. Trimming at V came to 0 bases and at J to 9 bases, leaving 11 bases not matched to a gene. Per germline, CDR1 SGDLS and CDR2 YYNGEE. The CDR3 is 15 amino acids. The chain's CDR3 is CASSVVDEGGIKAFF. The CDR3 nucleotides read TGTGCCAGCAGCGTAGTCGATGAAGGGGGCATAAAAGCTTTCTTT.

The chain is built from TRBV11-2 and TRBJ2-1; D gene unclear. CDR3 length: 14 amino acids. The germline gives CDR1 SGHAT, CDR2 FQNNGV. V lost 1 base and J 9 bases, leaving 13 bases between the germline ends. This chain's CDR3 is CASSLGTQSVEQFF. The DNA for the CDR3 is TGTGCCAGCAGCTTAGGTACCCAGTCTGTTGAGCAGTTCTTC.

V is TRBV18 and J is TRBJ1-5, with 9 bases identical to TRBD1. This CDR3 has 15 residues. Trimming removed 3 bases from V and 2 bases from J; junction bases left unmatched: 2. The germline gives CDR1 KGHSH, CDR2 LQKENI. The CDR3 DNA is TGTGCCAGCTCACCGACAGGGGGGGGCAATCAGCCCCAGCATTTT. It specifies CASSPTGGGNQPQHF.

The chain links TRBV5-1 to TRBJ2-1; D is uncertain. The CDR3 extends over 15 amino acids. Germline CDR1 and CDR2: SGHRS and YFSETQ. V lost 0 bases to trimming and J lost 4 bases, with 11 bases between them. The CDR3 coding sequence is TGCGCCAGCAGCTTGGGGGAACCGTTATACAATGAGCAGTTCTTC. Residues: CASSLGEPLYNEQFF.

In DNA, the CDR3 is TGTGCCAGCAGCCATAGGTGGAGGAACCGGGAGCTGTTTTTT. Its protein is CASSHRWRNRELFF. This chain links TRBV21-1 with TRBJ2-2; the D call in the table, TRBD2, was not verified against the DNA. TRBV21-1 is noted as a pseudogene. This CDR3 is built from 14 residues.

This clone showed up just a few times. This chain connects TRBV29-1 to TRBJ1-2, with D possibly being TRBD1 (5 bases). The CDR3 runs 14 residues. Germline V gene sequence: CDR1 SQVTM, CDR2 ANQGSEA. The V and J ends lost 8 bases and 7 bases respectively, with 23 bases between them. The CDR3 DNA is TGCAGCTCCTCAAGCCGGGACCCCGTTTTTGGCTACACCTTC. This sequence encodes CSSSSRDPVFGYTF. The variable domain in full, with the rest retrieved from reference TRBV29-1 and TRBJ1-2, is SAVISQKPSRDICQRGTSLTIQCQVDSQVTMMFWYRQQPGQSLTLIATANQGSEATYESGFVIDKFPISRPNLTFSTLTVSNMSPEDSSIYLCSSSSRDPVFGYTFGSGTRLTVV.

There are a few counts of this clone. The rearrangement uses TRBV6-1 and TRBJ1-2; 7 nucleotides match TRBD1. The CDR3 covers 12 residues. From germline, CDR1 is MNHNS and CDR2 SASEGT. V lost 3 bases and J lost 8; bases outside the gene matches: 3. For the CDR3, the DNA is TGTGCCAGCAGTGATAGACAGGGAGGCTACACCTTC. Its translation: CASSDRQGGYTF.

The chain has TRBV10-3 and TRBJ2-5; 9 bases are a match to TRBD2. V gave up 10 bases and J gave up 4 bases; unmatched junction bases: 7. The CDR3 contains 13 residues. CDR1 and CDR2 (germline): ENHRY, SYGVKD. The CDR3 DNA sequence: TGTGCCACCCAATTTAGCGGGGGAGAGACCCAGTACTTC. Residues: CATQFSGGETQYF.